This TCR beta chain was sequenced for a study of blood T cell repertoires in COVID-19. The CDR3 runs 14 residues. CDR1 SGDLS and CDR2 YYNGEE come from the germline V gene. The V and J ends lost 5 bases and 0 bases, in that order; junction bases with no gene match: 4. Clones were sequenced by immunoSEQ multiplex PCR, and TCRdb holds only the in-frame ones, with some missing. This sample has just under 250,000 clones, with 85% to 90% found just once. This sequence joins TRBV9 and TRBJ1-1; 7 bases map to TRBD1. This TCR derives from a woman aged 30 to 39 who had recovered from COVID-19. The sequencing sample was made of PBMCs or T cells enriched from blood (not recorded which). CDR3 residues: CASRRDRLNTEAFF. As DNA, the CDR3 is TGTGCCAGCAGGCGGGACAGATTGAACACTGAAGCTTTCTTT.